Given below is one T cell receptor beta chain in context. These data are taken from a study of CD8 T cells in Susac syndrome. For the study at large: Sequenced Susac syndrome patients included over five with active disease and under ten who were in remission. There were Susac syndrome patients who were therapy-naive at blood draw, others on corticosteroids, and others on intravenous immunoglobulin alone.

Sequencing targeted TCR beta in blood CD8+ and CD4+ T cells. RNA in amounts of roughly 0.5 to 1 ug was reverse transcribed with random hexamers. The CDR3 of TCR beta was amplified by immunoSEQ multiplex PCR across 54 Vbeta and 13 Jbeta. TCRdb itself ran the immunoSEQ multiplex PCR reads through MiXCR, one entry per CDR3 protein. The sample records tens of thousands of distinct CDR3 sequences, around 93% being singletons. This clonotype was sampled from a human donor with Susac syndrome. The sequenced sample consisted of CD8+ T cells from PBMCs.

CDR3 protein: CASSARGTDTQYF. The CDR3 bases are TGTGCCAGCAGTGCCCGCGGCACAGATACGCAGTATTTT. The chain has TRBV25-1 and TRBJ2-3; D gene uncertain. Germline V gives CDR1 MGHDK, CDR2 SYGVNS. The CDR3 runs 13 residues. The germline V and J ends were trimmed by 4 bases and 1 base, with 6 bases remaining between them.